This T cell receptor beta chain was sequenced in a study of T cells in narcolepsy. Notes on the study in general: Autoreactive clone sequences were missing from some blood memory CD4+ repertoires.

The table came from immunoSEQ multiplex PCR; TCRdb's copy has only in-frame clones and leaves some out. The sample yields some 13,000 clones, approximately 91% seen once. On this clone itself: The antigen is not known.

V was trimmed by 7 bases and J by 4 bases, leaving 11 bases between them. The germline V gene encodes CDR1 SNHLY and CDR2 FYNNEI. The CDR3 is made up of 13 amino acids. This clonotype originated in a human donor with narcolepsy. Sequencing used CD45RA- memory CD4+ T cells from PBMCs. This sequence joins TRBV2 and TRBJ1-5, with D possibly being TRBD1 (5 bases). The CDR3 region has the DNA TGTGCCAGCACTGGACATATTAATCAGCCCCAGCATTTT. Its translation is CASTGHINQPQHF.